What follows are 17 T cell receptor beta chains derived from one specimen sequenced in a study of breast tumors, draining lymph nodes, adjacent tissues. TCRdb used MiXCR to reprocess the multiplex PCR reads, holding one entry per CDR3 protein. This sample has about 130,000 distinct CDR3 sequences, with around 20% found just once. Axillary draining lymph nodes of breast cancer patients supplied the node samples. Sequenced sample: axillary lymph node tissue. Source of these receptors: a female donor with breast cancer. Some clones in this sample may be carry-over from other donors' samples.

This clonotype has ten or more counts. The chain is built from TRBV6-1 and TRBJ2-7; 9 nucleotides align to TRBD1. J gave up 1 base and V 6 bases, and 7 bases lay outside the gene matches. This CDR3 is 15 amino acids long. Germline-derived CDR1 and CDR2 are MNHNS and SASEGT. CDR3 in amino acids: CASRRDRDVSYEQYF. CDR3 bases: TGTGCCAGCAGGAGGGACAGGGATGTGTCCTACGAGCAGTACTTC.

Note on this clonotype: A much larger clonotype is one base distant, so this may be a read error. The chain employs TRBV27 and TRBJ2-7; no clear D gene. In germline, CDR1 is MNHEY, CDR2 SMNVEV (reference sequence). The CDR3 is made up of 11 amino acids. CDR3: CAGSLSGVQYF. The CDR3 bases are TGTGCCGGCAGTTTATCCGGCGTGCAGTACTTC.

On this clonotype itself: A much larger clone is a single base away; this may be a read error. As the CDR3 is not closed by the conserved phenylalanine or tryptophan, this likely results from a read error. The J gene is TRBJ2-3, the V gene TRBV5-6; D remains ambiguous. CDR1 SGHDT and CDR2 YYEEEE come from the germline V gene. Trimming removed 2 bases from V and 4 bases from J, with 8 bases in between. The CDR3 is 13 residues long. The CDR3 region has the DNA TGTGCCAGCAGCTTCCGCAGCTCAGATACGCAGTATTCT. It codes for CASSFRSSDTQYS.

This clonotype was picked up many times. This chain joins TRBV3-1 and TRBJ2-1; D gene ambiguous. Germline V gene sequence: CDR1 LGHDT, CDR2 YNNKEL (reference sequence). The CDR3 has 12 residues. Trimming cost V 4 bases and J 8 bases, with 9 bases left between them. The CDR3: CASSPAWDEQFF. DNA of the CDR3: TGTGCCAGCAGCCCAGCGTGGGATGAGCAGTTCTTC.

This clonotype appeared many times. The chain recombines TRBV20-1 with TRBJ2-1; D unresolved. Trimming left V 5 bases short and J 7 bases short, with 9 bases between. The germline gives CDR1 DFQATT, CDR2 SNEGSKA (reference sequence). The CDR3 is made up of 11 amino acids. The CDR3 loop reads CSASTWNEQFF. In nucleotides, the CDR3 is TGCAGTGCTTCGACCTGGAATGAGCAGTTCTTC.

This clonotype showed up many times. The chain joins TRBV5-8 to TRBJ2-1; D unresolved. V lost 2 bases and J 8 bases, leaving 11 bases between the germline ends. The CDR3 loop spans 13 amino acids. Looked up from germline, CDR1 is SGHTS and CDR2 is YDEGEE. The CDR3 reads CASSFVHADEQFF. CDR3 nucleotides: TGTGCCAGCAGCTTTGTCCATGCGGATGAGCAGTTCTTC.

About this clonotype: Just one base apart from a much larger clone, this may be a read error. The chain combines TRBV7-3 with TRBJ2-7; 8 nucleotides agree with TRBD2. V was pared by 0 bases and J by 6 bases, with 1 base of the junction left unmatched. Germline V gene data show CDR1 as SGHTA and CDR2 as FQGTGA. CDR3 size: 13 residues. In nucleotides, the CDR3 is TGTGCCAGCAGCTTAACTGCGGGGGGCGAGCAGTACTTC. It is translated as CASSLTAGGEQYF. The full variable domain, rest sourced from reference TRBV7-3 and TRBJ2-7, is GAGVSQTPSNKVTEKGKYVELRCDPISGHTALYWYRQSLGQGPEFLIYFQGTGAADDSGLPNDRFFAVRPEGSVSTLKIQRTERGDSAVYLCASSLTAGGEQYFGPGTRLTVT.

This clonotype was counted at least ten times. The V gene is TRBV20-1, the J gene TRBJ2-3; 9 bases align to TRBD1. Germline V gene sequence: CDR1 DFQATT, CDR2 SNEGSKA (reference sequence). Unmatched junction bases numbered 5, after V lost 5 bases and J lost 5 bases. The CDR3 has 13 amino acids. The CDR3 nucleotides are TGCAGTGCTGGGGACAGGGTGGGAGATACGCAGTATTTT. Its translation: CSAGDRVGDTQYF.

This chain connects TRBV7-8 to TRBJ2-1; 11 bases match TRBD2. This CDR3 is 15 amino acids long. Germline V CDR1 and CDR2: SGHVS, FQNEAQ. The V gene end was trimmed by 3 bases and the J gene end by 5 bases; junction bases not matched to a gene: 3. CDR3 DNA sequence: TGTGCCAGCAGCTTCCAGGGACTAGCGGACAATGAGCAGTTCTTC. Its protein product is CASSFQGLADNEQFF.

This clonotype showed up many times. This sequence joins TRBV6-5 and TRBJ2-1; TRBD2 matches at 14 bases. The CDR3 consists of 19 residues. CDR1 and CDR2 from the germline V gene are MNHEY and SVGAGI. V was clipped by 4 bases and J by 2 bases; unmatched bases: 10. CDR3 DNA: TGTGCCAGCAGTTTCGGTGGGACTAGCGGGAGCCGAACCTACAATGAGCAGTTCTTC. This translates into CASSFGGTSGSRTYNEQFF.

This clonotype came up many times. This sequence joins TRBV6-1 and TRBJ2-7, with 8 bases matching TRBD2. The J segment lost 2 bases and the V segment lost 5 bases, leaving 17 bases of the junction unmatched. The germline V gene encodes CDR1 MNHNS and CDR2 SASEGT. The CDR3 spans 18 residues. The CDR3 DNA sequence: TGTGCCAGCAGTTCTCCAGGGAGGGTAACTAGCGGAACCTACGAGCAGTACTTC. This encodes CASSSPGRVTSGTYEQYF.

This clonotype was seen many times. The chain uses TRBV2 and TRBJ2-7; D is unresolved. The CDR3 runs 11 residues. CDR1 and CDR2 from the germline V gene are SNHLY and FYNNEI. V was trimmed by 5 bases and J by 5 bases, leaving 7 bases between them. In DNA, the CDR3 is TGTGCCAGCAGTCAGAAAGACGAGCAGTACTTC. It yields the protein CASSQKDEQYF.

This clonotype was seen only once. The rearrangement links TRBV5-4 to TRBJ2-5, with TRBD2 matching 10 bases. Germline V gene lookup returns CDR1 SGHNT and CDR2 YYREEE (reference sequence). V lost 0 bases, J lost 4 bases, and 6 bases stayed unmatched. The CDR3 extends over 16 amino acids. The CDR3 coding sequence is TGTGCCAGCAGCTTGGGAAGCGGGAGGGAGAGAGAGACCCAGTACTTC. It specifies CASSLGSGRERETQYF.

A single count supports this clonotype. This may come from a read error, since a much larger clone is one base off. Here the CDR3 reads CASSFSGGAYEQHF. In DNA form, the CDR3 reads TGTGCCAGCAGTTTTTCTGGGGGCGCCTACGAGCAGCACTTC. The V call is TRBV27, the J call TRBJ2-7, with D perhaps TRBD1 (6 bases). CDR1 is MNHEY and CDR2 is SMNVEV in the germline V gene (reference sequence). The CDR3 has 14 amino acids.

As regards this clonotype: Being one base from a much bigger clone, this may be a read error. The CDR3 loop reads CASSESVAGAGELLF. In DNA, the CDR3 is TGCGCCAGCAGTGAGTCGGTAGCCGGGGCCGGGGAGCTGCTTTTT. The chain uses TRBV10-1 and TRBJ2-2, with D perhaps assigned TRBD1 or TRBD2 (5 bases each). The CDR3 extends over 15 amino acids. Germline-derived CDR1 and CDR2 are WNHNN and SYGVQD (reference sequence).

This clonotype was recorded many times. CDR3 DNA: TGTGCCAGCAGTCCCTCACTCGCGGGTATCTACGAGCAGTACTTC. Amino acid sequence: CASSPSLAGIYEQYF. The V call is TRBV27, the J call TRBJ2-7; D might be TRBD2 (5 bases). Trimming cost V 5 bases and J 3 bases, with 17 bases left between them. Looked up from germline, CDR1 is MNHEY and CDR2 is SMNVEV (reference sequence). This CDR3 has 15 amino acids.

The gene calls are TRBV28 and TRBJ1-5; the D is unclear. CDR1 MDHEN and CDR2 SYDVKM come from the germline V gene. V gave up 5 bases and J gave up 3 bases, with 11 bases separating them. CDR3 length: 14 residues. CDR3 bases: TGTGCCAGCAGTGGTGGACTGCTCAATCAGCCCCAGCATTTT. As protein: CASSGGLLNQPQHF.